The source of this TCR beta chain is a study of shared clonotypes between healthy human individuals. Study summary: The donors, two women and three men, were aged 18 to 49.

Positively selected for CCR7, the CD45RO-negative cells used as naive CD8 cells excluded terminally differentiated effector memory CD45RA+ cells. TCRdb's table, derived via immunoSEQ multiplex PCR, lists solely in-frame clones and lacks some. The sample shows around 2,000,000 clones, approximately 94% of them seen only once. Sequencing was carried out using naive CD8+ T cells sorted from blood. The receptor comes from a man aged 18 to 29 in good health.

The CDR3 is CASSLGFGAEAFF. The CDR3 nucleotides are TGCGCCAGCAGCTTGGGGTTTGGCGCTGAAGCTTTCTTT. This chain connects TRBV5-1 to TRBJ1-1; no clear D gene. This CDR3 comprises 13 residues. Deletions cut 0 bases from V and 6 bases from J, with 9 bases between. Germline V CDR1 and CDR2: SGHRS, YFSETQ.